These 27 T cell receptor beta chains share one sample of origin, sequenced in a study of chemoradiotherapy in HPV16-positive cancers. The method was immunoSEQ multiplex PCR; TCRdb's version includes in-frame clones alone and lacks a portion of them. The sample lists fewer than 15,000 clones, 65% occurring once. Sampling was done from a patient who underwent chemoradiotherapy. All receptors come from a human donor with HPV-associated anogenital cancer.

The rearrangement links TRBV21-1 to TRBJ2-3; the listed D gene, TRBD2, was not tested against the DNA. TRBV21-1 is flagged as a pseudogene. CDR3 length: 14 residues. The CDR3 spells CASSTLAGENTQYF. CDR3 DNA: TGTGCCAGCAGCACCCTAGCGGGAGAAAATACGCAGTATTTT.

V is TRBV5-4 and J is TRBJ2-3; 14 bases are a match to TRBD2. The CDR3 runs to 19 residues. After removal of 2 bases from V and 2 bases from J, the junction contained 10 bases not matched to a gene. Per the germline V gene, CDR1 is SGHNT and CDR2 is YYREEE (reference sequence). CDR3 region: CASSFARLAGGHVTDTQYF. The DNA for the CDR3 is TGTGCCAGCAGCTTCGCGAGACTAGCGGGGGGGCACGTCACAGATACGCAGTATTTT.

The chain has TRBV5-4 and TRBJ1-4, with D tentatively TRBD1 (6 bases). The CDR3 runs 14 residues. Germline assignment: CDR1 SGHNT and CDR2 YYREEE (reference sequence). V was clipped by 4 bases and J by 0 bases, with 7 bases between them. The CDR3 nucleotides are TGTGCCAGCAGCCAGGGGTCAACTAATGAAAAACTGTTTTTT. This codes for CASSQGSTNEKLFF.

The chain couples TRBV15 to TRBJ2-7, with unresolved D. The CDR3 totals 14 residues. From germline, CDR1 is LNHNV and CDR2 YYDKDF (reference sequence). V shed 0 bases and J shed 3 bases, with 9 bases lying between them. CDR3 sequence (DNA): TGTGCCACCAGCAGAGATTCCCGTTACTACGAGCAGTACTTC. This gives the protein CATSRDSRYYEQYF.

Only a few counts were recorded for this clone. This chain connects TRBV5-4 to TRBJ2-7, with D hard to call. V dropped 4 bases and J dropped 4 bases, with 9 bases sitting between them. In germline, CDR1 is SGHNT, CDR2 YYREEE (reference sequence). The CDR3 is made up of 12 amino acids. CDR3 sequence reads: CASSHGAYEQYF. CDR3 coding DNA: TGTGCCAGCAGCCACGGAGCTTACGAGCAGTACTTC.

This chain uses TRBV9 with TRBJ2-3; 7 nucleotides line up with TRBD2. The V segment lost 2 bases and the J segment 4 bases; nucleotides outside the gene matches: 4. The CDR3 runs to 14 residues. Germline CDR1 reads SGDLS; CDR2 reads YYNGEE. This chain's CDR3 is CASSVGGGADTQYF. The DNA for the CDR3 is TGTGCCAGCAGCGTTGGCGGGGGTGCAGATACGCAGTATTTT.

The DNA for the CDR3 is TGTGCCAGCTACCGCGGGGGACGGGGCACAGATACGCAGTATTTT. It specifies CASYRGGRGTDTQYF. The chain couples TRBV5-5 to TRBJ2-3; 7 positions match TRBD2. Looked up from germline, CDR1 is SGHKS and CDR2 is YYEKEE (reference sequence). After removal of 7 bases from V and 1 base from J, the junction contained 9 bases not matched to a gene. The CDR3 sequence is 15 residues long.

The J gene is TRBJ2-2, the V gene TRBV15; TRBD2 matches at 12 bases. Germline CDR1 and CDR2: LNHNV and YYDKDF (reference sequence). The CDR3 extends over 14 amino acids. With 8 bases clipped from V and 5 bases from J, the junction kept 3 bases outside the gene matches. CDR3 residues: CATRTSGETGELFF. In DNA, the CDR3 is TGTGCCACCCGGACTAGCGGGGAAACCGGGGAGCTGTTTTTT.

The CDR3 nucleotides are TGTGCCAGCAGCTTGGCCGGGGAGGGGAATGGCTACACCTTC. Translated: CASSLAGEGNGYTF. The genes are TRBV5-5 and TRBJ1-2; TRBD1 is a possible D gene (5 bases). Between the trimmed V and J ends, which lost 0 bases and 6 bases, there was a span of 12 bases. Per the germline V gene, CDR1 is SGHKS and CDR2 is YYEKEE (reference sequence). The CDR3 has 14 amino acids.

The chain couples TRBV7-8 to TRBJ2-2, with 13 bases matching TRBD2. V lost 5 bases, J lost 1 base, and 4 bases stayed unmatched. Looked up from germline, CDR1 is SGHVS and CDR2 is FQNEAQ. The CDR3 covers 17 residues. The CDR3 protein is CASSPRTSGGNTGELFF. The CDR3 DNA sequence: TGTGCCAGCAGCCCTCGGACTAGCGGGGGGAACACCGGGGAGCTGTTTTTT.

This chain uses TRBV29-1 with TRBJ1-5, with D perhaps matching TRBD1 (5 bases). This CDR3 spans 14 amino acids. CDR1 is SQVTM and CDR2 is ANQGSEA in the germline V gene. V was clipped by 6 bases and J by 2 bases, with 14 bases between them. For the CDR3, the DNA is TGCAGCGTGGGGGGGAATGAAGGCAATCAGCCCCAGCATTTT. This sequence encodes CSVGGNEGNQPQHF.

The chain couples TRBV28 to TRBJ1-2; maybe TRBD1 (5 bases). The germline CDR1 and CDR2 sequences are MDHEN and SYDVKM. Trimming removed 1 base at V and 5 bases at J, with 11 bases between. This CDR3 is 14 amino acids long. The CDR3, as DNA: TGTGCCAGCAGTTTATCCCGTACAGGTTATGGCTACACCTTC. Translated: CASSLSRTGYGYTF.

V gene TRBV4-1 combines with J gene TRBJ2-7; no clear D. Germline lookup yields CDR1 MGHRA and CDR2 YSYEKL. V lost 1 base to trimming and J lost 4 bases, with 8 bases between them. The CDR3 runs to 13 residues. The CDR3 DNA reads as TGCGCCAGCAGCCAAGGGTTTAGGTACGAGCAGTACTTC. Encoded protein: CASSQGFRYEQYF.

The CDR3 DNA sequence: TGCGCCAGCAGCCGAGACATGCATACCTACGAGCAGTACTTC. Its protein product is CASSRDMHTYEQYF. This chain joins TRBV4-3 and TRBJ2-7; D is unclear. Germline CDR1 is LGHNA and CDR2 is YSLEER. Trimming pared 4 bases from V and 2 bases from J, leaving 12 bases between. The CDR3 length is 14 residues.

This CDR3 reads CASSPTSSYEQYF. In DNA, the CDR3 is TGTGCCAGCTCCCCGACTAGCTCCTACGAGCAGTACTTC. The chain joins TRBV18 to TRBJ2-7; tentative D call: TRBD2 (6 bases). Germline V gives CDR1 KGHSH, CDR2 LQKENI. The CDR3 is made up of 13 amino acids. The V end was cut by 6 bases, the J end by 0 bases, with 9 bases between.

The chain links TRBV18 to TRBJ2-7; D perhaps matches TRBD1 (6 bases). This CDR3 contains 15 residues. Germline CDR1 KGHSH, CDR2 LQKENI. The germline V and J ends were trimmed by 1 base and 0 bases, with 10 bases remaining between them. This CDR3 reads CASSPRQDSSYEQYF. The CDR3 DNA reads TGTGCCAGCTCACCACGACAGGACTCCTCCTACGAGCAGTACTTC. The variable domain in full, completed from reference TRBV18 and TRBJ2-7, reads NAGVMQNPRHLVRRRGQEARLRCSPMKGHSHVYWYRQLPEEGLKFMVYLQKENIIDESGMPKERFSAEFPKEGPSILRIQQVVRGDSAAYFCASSPRQDSSYEQYFGPGTRLTVT.

V and J are TRBV25-1 and TRBJ2-5, with 9 positions matching TRBD1. Germline V gene sequence: CDR1 MGHDK, CDR2 SYGVNS. CDR3 length: 16 amino acids. V trimming: 6 bases; J trimming: 5 bases; junction bases outside the gene matches: 13. The CDR3 loop is CASRGALGQGSETQYF. CDR3 in DNA: TGTGCCAGCAGAGGTGCCCTGGGACAGGGTTCCGAGACCCAGTACTTC.

The CDR3: CASTPRGAGYGYTF. CDR3 sequence (DNA): TGTGCCAGCACCCCCCGGGGGGCCGGCTATGGCTACACCTTC. The rearrangement uses TRBV6-1 and TRBJ1-2, with D possibly TRBD1 on 6 matching bases. V shed 7 bases and J shed 4 bases, with 16 bases lying between them. CDR3 length: 14 residues. From germline, CDR1 is MNHNS and CDR2 SASEGT.

By sample share, this clone is large. The J gene is TRBJ2-1, the V gene TRBV29-1; D unclear. The germline gives CDR1 SQVTM, CDR2 ANQGSEA. V was clipped by 4 bases and J by 8 bases, with 6 bases between them. This CDR3 contains 10 residues. The CDR3 here is CSVAWDEQFF. CDR3 sequence (DNA): TGCAGCGTTGCGTGGGATGAGCAGTTCTTC.

V and J are TRBV5-1 and TRBJ1-4; 7 bases fit TRBD1. The CDR3 totals 12 residues. Germline loops: CDR1 SGHRS, CDR2 YFSETQ. V shed 4 bases and J 8 bases; nucleotides not matched to a gene: 2. CDR3 nucleotide sequence: TGCGCCAGCAGCCCGGGACAGGAAAAACTGTTTTTT. Translation: CASSPGQEKLFF.

By share, this clone ranks as medium-sized. The chain couples TRBV4-1 to TRBJ1-1; D unclear. CDR3 size: 18 residues. The germline V gene has CDR1 MGHRA and CDR2 YSYEKL. V was pared by 3 bases and J by 0 bases, with 20 bases between. CDR3 sequence (DNA): TGCGCCAGCAGCCAGTTTTTCATCACGACATACATGAACACTGAAGCTTTCTTT. This codes for CASSQFFITTYMNTEAFF.

The rearrangement links TRBV29-1 to TRBJ2-7; D may be TRBD2 (5 bases). The CDR3 covers 13 residues. CDR1 and CDR2 from the germline V gene are SQVTM and ANQGSEA. Trimming stripped 4 bases from V and 6 bases from J, with 16 bases between. The CDR3 DNA reads TGCAGCGTTGGTTGGACTCCGGAGCGCGAGCAGTACTTC. Its translation: CSVGWTPEREQYF.

V gene TRBV6-1 combines with J gene TRBJ2-1, with 7 bases lining up with TRBD2. The ends lost 2 bases at V and 7 bases at J; junction bases unmatched: 2. This CDR3 spans 13 amino acids. Germline CDR1 and CDR2: MNHNS and SASEGT. The CDR3 coding sequence is TGTGCCAGCAGTGAACTGGGAGGGAATGAGCAGTTCTTC. Its protein product is CASSELGGNEQFF.

The CDR3 nucleotides are TGCGCCAGCAGCTCCGGACAGGGTCTAGATGGCTACACCTTC. Translating gives CASSSGQGLDGYTF. The J gene is TRBJ1-2, the V gene TRBV5-1; 8 bases are shared with TRBD1. CDR3 size: 14 residues. V gave up 3 bases and J gave up 6 bases; unmatched junction bases: 7. The germline gives CDR1 SGHRS, CDR2 YFSETQ.

The chain employs TRBV27 and TRBJ2-1; possible D gene TRBD2, 5 bases. V was clipped by 1 base and J by 5 bases, with 9 bases between them. Germline loops: CDR1 MNHEY, CDR2 SMNVEV (reference sequence). The CDR3 contains 14 residues. CDR3 in DNA: TGTGCCAGCAGTTTATGGACTCCACACAATGAGCAGTTCTTC. The encoded protein is CASSLWTPHNEQFF.

The gene calls are TRBV5-4 and TRBJ2-1; the match to TRBD2 covers 12 bases. Germline V gives CDR1 SGHNT, CDR2 YYREEE (reference sequence). The CDR3 consists of 15 residues. Unmatched junction bases numbered 4, after V lost 0 bases and J lost 9 bases. CDR3 region: CASSLAVLAGGEQFF. In nucleotides, the CDR3 is TGTGCCAGCAGCTTGGCTGTACTAGCGGGGGGTGAGCAGTTCTTC.

This clone was counted once. The genes are TRBV11-3 and TRBJ2-7; D gene uncertain. Trimming removed 4 bases from V and 3 bases from J, with 10 bases in between. Germline V CDR1 and CDR2: SGHNT, YENEEA. This CDR3 is built from 13 residues. The CDR3: CASSSTYDYEQYF. In DNA, the CDR3 is TGTGCCAGCAGCTCCACCTATGACTACGAGCAGTACTTC.